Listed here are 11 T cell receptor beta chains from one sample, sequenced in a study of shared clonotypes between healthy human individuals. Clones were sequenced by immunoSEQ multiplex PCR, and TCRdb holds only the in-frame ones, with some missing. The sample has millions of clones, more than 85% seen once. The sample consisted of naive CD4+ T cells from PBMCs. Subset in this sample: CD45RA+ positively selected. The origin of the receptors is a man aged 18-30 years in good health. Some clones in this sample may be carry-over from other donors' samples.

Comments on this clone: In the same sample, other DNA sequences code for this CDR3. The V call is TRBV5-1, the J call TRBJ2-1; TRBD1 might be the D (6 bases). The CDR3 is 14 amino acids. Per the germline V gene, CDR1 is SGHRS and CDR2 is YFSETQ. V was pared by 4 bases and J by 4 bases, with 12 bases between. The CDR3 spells CASSKGGSYNEQFF. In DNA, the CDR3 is TGCGCCAGCAGCAAAGGGGGTTCGTACAATGAGCAGTTCTTC.

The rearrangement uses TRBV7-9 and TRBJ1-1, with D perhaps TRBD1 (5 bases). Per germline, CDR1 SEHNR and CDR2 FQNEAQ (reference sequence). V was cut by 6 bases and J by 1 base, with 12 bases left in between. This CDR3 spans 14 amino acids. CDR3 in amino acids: CASRLGTQNTEAFF. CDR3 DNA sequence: TGTGCCAGCAGACTCGGGACTCAGAACACTGAAGCTTTCTTT.

CDR3 region: CASRDRVAGANVLTF. The CDR3, as DNA: TGTGCCAGTAGGGACAGGGTTGCTGGGGCCAACGTCCTGACTTTC. The V and J genes are TRBV19 and TRBJ2-6, with 8 positions matching TRBD1. J gave up 2 bases and V 6 bases, and 3 bases lay outside the gene matches. The CDR3 is 15 amino acids. The germline V gene has CDR1 LNHDA and CDR2 SQIVND (reference sequence).

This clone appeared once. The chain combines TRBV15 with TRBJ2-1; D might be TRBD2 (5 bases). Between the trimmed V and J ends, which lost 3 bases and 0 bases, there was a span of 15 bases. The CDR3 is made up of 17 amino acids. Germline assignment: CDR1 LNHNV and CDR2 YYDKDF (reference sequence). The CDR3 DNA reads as TGTGCCACCAGCAGGGTATTAGCGACCTTCTCCTACAATGAGCAGTTCTTC. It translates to CATSRVLATFSYNEQFF.

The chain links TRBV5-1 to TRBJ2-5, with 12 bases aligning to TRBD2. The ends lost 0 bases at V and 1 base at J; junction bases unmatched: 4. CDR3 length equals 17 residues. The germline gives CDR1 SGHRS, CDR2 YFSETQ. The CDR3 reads CASSLAGLAGSQETQYF. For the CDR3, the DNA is TGCGCCAGCAGCTTGGCGGGACTAGCGGGCAGCCAAGAGACCCAGTACTTC.

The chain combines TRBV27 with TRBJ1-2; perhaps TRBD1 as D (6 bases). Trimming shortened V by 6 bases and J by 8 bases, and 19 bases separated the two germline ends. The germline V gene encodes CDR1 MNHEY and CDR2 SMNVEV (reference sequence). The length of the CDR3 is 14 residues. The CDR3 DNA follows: TGTGCCAGCAGGCGAACCGGGGGGCTGGGGGGCTACACCTTC. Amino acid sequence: CASRRTGGLGGYTF.

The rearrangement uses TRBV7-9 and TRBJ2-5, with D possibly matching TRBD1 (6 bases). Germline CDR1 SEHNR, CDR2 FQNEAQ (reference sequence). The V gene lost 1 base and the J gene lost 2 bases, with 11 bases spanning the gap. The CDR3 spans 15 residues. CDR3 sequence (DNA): TGTGCCAGCAGCTTAGGGGCAGGGGAACAAGAGACCCAGTACTTC. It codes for CASSLGAGEQETQYF. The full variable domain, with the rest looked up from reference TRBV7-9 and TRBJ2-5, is DTGVSQNPRHKITKRGQNVTFRCDPISEHNRLYWYRQTLGQGPEFLTYFQNEAQLEKSRLLSDRFSAERPKGSFSTLEIQRTEQGDSAMYLCASSLGAGEQETQYFGPGTRLLVL.

The chain's CDR3 is CASSQNPQGESEQYF. DNA for the CDR3: TGCGCCAGCAGCCAAAATCCCCAGGGTGAGAGCGAGCAGTACTTC. The V call is TRBV4-3, the J call TRBJ2-7; tentatively, D is TRBD1 (5 bases). This CDR3 contains 15 residues. V lost 2 bases and J lost 6, with 17 bases in between. Looked up from germline, CDR1 is LGHNA and CDR2 is YSLEER.

The CDR3 DNA follows: TGTGCCACCGCCCGGGACAGGGGCTACAATGAGCAGTTCTTC. The encoded protein is CATARDRGYNEQFF. The chain couples TRBV15 to TRBJ2-1; 10 nucleotides align to TRBD1. CDR3 length equals 14 residues. Germline-derived CDR1 and CDR2 are LNHNV and YYDKDF (reference sequence). With 8 bases clipped from V and 3 bases from J, the junction kept 4 bases outside the gene matches. Full variable domain (missing parts from reference TRBV15 and TRBJ2-1): DAMVIQNPRYQVTQFGKPVTLSCSQTLNHNVMYWYQQKSSQAPKLLFHYYDKDFNNEADTPDNFQSRRPNTSFCFLDIRSPGLGDTAMYLCATARDRGYNEQFFGPGTRLTVL.

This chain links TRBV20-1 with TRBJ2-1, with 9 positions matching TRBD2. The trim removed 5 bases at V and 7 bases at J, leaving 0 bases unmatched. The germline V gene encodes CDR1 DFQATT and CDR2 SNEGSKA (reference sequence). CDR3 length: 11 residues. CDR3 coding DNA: TGCAGTGCTGGACTAGCGAATGAGCAGTTCTTC. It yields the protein CSAGLANEQFF.

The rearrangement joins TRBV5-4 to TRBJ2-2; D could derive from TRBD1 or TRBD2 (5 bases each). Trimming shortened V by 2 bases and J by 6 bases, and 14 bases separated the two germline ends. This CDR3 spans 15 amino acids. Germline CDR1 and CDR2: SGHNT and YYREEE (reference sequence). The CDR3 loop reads CASSFSGTLPGELFF. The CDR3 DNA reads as TGTGCCAGCAGCTTTTCCGGGACGTTACCCGGGGAGCTGTTTTTT.